This TCR beta chain was sequenced for a study of blood T cell repertoires in COVID-19 (TCRdb year 2020). With regard to the full study: Collaborator samples came from the United States, Italy and Spain and covered acute and convalescent phases of COVID-19. The prospective study material was composed of cDNA or gDNA derived from T cells, B-cell-depleted T cells, or PBMCs. The dataset comprised deeply sampled blood TCRbeta repertoires from subjects exposed to, actively infected with, or recovered from COVID-19. The repertoires were released in a freely available public database intended as a resource for research on the immune response to SARS-CoV-2. The samples were drawn from the first 160 participants of the ongoing ImmuneRACE study and from some 1,300 subjects provided by 6 global collaborators. Nearly every sample came with metadata listing a de-identified subject ID, COVID-19 status, age in years and sex. Where available, HLA class I and class II types were taken from metadata supplied by the sample provider and were not determined by assay-based typing. Points the paper makes about the study in general: The amount of clinical and demographic metadata varied by source and participant and was provided uncurated.

The immunoSEQ Assay, a bias-controlled multiplex PCR, was used to amplify TCRbeta CDR3 regions from genomic DNA. Regarding the original processing steps: Nucleated cell counts per sample were estimated from amplification of reference gene primers within the assay. To quantify the absolute abundance of each unique TCRbeta CDR3 rearrangement, sequence reads were collapsed and filtered. Productive Simpson clonality was computed per sample as the square root of Simpson's diversity index over productive rearrangements. TCRdb retrieved this table from immuneACCESS and kept in-frame rearrangements only. Not all clones are present; in checked studies, unresolved V genes account for under half, and no reason is known for the remainder. V, J and clone size derive from that table, while D and trimming were established from the DNA sequence. The table for this sample lists about 190,000 clones; approximately 84% of them were counted only once. Together, the top ten hold 3.2% of the sample.

CDR1 and CDR2 are read off the germline V gene as ENHRY and SYGVKD. Clipping removes 6 bases from V and 3 bases from J, with 10 as the unmatched junction base count. The CDR3, from cysteine to phenylalanine, totals 15 residues. Only the CDR3 portion is preserved as DNA: 45 bases, with reading frame beginning at the first base. Participants in the prospective study were aged about 18 to 89 years, lived in 20 to 30 United States geographic areas, and enrolled through a virtual design. In the prospective study, participants were assigned to cohorts based on the clinical history participants reported in a screening survey and a study questionnaire. For ImmuneRACE Cohort 3, a participant was defined as recovered based on two consecutive negative NP/OP PCR tests, clearance by a healthcare professional, or resolution of symptoms. Mobile phlebotomists in the prospective study collected whole blood, serum and a nasopharyngeal or oropharyngeal swab from every participant. Prospective study participants could optionally give additional blood draws and questionnaires over an approximately two-month period. Prospective study blood samples were shipped either frozen or at room temperature before DNA extraction.

On this clone itself: The antigen it binds to is not known. Per-nucleotide qualities are absent, and no much larger clonotype sits a single base away.

The chain is made from TRBV10-3 and TRBJ1-1; 7 bases in the middle match TRBD1. This sequence originates from a woman aged 25-40 years who had recovered from COVID-19. Input material: PBMCs or T cells enriched from blood (not recorded which). In nucleotides, the sequence is TGTGCCATCAGACCCTCGACAGGGACCTACACTGAAGCTTTCTTT. Its translation is CAIRPSTGTYTEAFF.